Shown below are 8 T cell receptor beta chains from a single sample sequenced in a study of blood T cell repertoires in COVID-19. The table came from immunoSEQ multiplex PCR; TCRdb's copy has only in-frame clones and leaves some out. The repertoire holds 25,000 to 30,000 clones, roughly three quarters seen once, with roughly half in the top ten. Source material: peripheral blood. The receptors derive from a woman aged 70-85 years with acute or convalescent COVID-19.

The chain is built from TRBV7-9 and TRBJ1-2; possible D gene TRBD1, 5 bases. V lost 8 bases, J lost 6 bases, and 16 bases lay in between. In germline, CDR1 is SEHNR, CDR2 FQNEAQ (reference sequence). This CDR3 has 13 residues. As DNA, the CDR3 is TGTGCCAGCGGTACTTCTGGAGGGGATGGCTACACCTTC. Translated: CASGTSGGDGYTF.

The rearrangement joins TRBV5-1 to TRBJ2-5; D is perhaps TRBD1 (7 bases). The V end lost 3 bases, the J end lost 2 bases, and 17 bases lay between the germline ends. This CDR3 contains 16 residues. Germline-derived CDR1 and CDR2 are SGHRS and YFSETQ. The CDR3 loop is CASSSAGQSLQETQYF. DNA of the CDR3: TGCGCCAGCAGCTCCGCGGGACAGAGCCTTCAAGAGACCCAGTACTTC.

This clone appeared a few times. The V call is TRBV15, the J call TRBJ1-5; possibly TRBD1 for D (6 bases). The germline V and J ends were trimmed by 0 bases and 5 bases, with 11 bases remaining between them. This CDR3 has 15 amino acids. CDR1 LNHNV and CDR2 YYDKDF come from the germline V gene (reference sequence). CDR3 amino acids: CATSREWGLDQPQHF. In DNA form, the CDR3 reads TGTGCCACCAGCAGAGAGTGGGGGCTCGATCAGCCCCAGCATTTT. Together with reference TRBV15 and TRBJ1-5, the CDR3 gives the full variable domain: DAMVIQNPRYQVTQFGKPVTLSCSQTLNHNVMYWYQQKSSQAPKLLFHYYDKDFNNEADTPDNFQSRRPNTSFCFLDIRSPGLGDTAMYLCATSREWGLDQPQHFGDGTRLSIL.

This chain connects TRBV7-2 to TRBJ2-1; no clear D. The germline V gene encodes CDR1 SGHTA and CDR2 FQGNSA. This CDR3 has 15 amino acids. V was shortened by 2 bases and J by 0 bases, with 8 bases between the two germline ends. The CDR3 spells CASSLTLSSYNEQFF. The CDR3, as DNA: TGTGCCAGCAGCTTAACACTAAGCTCCTACAATGAGCAGTTCTTC.

This rearrangement joins TRBV4-3 to TRBJ2-1; 8 positions agree with TRBD1. Germline lookup yields CDR1 LGHNA and CDR2 YSLEER. V trimming: 0 bases; J trimming: 1 base; junction bases outside the gene matches: 8. The CDR3 is made up of 18 amino acids. This chain's CDR3 is CASSQDGYRGSSYNEQFF. The CDR3 DNA is TGCGCCAGCAGCCAAGATGGGTACAGGGGGTCGTCCTACAATGAGCAGTTCTTC.

The chain employs TRBV2 and TRBJ1-3, with no clear D. The CDR3 length is 15 residues. CDR1 and CDR2 (germline): SNHLY, FYNNEI. V gave up 4 bases and J gave up 4 bases, with 14 bases separating them. CDR3 loop: CASSVLSPRGNTIYF. CDR3 nucleotide sequence: TGTGCCAGCAGTGTCCTCTCCCCGCGGGGAAACACCATATATTTT.

This rearrangement joins TRBV10-3 to TRBJ2-2; D perhaps matches TRBD2 (5 bases). The length of the CDR3 is 14 residues. The V end lost 8 bases, the J end lost 4 bases, and 14 bases lay between the germline ends. Germline lookup yields CDR1 ENHRY and CDR2 SYGVKD. CDR3 DNA: TGTGCCATCGGCACGAGCGGAGGCACCGGGGAGCTGTTTTTT. Translating it yields CAIGTSGGTGELFF.

This chain connects TRBV28 to TRBJ2-3; 11 bases agree with TRBD2. The CDR3 extends over 16 amino acids. Germline trimming cut 3 bases from V and 3 bases from J; bases unmatched to any gene: 5. The germline CDR1 and CDR2 sequences are MDHEN and SYDVKM. CDR3 amino acids: CASSFLAGGGTDTQYF. The CDR3 bases are TGTGCCAGCAGTTTCCTAGCGGGAGGAGGAACAGATACGCAGTATTTT.